The text below deals with one T cell receptor (beta chain). This entry comes from a study of CD8+CD57+ T cells in acquired aplastic anemia. Study summary: Sorted CD4+ and CD8+ cell DNA averaged 3.2 ug.

The germline V and J ends were trimmed by 6 bases and 6 bases, with 17 bases remaining between them. The CDR3 loop spans 14 amino acids. Genomic DNA was employed as the template in profiling TCR beta VDJ and CDR3. MiXCR was run by TCRdb on the reads, yielding one entry per CDR3 protein. This table holds hundreds of thousands of distinct CDR3 sequences, 55% to 65% found once. The specimen sequenced was sorted CD4+, CD8+, or CD8+CD57+ T cells (not recorded which) from PBMCs. J is TRBJ1-2 and V is TRBV12-3 or TRBV12-4; D uncertain. The origin of this receptor is a human donor with severe aplastic anemia or a healthy control (not recorded which). DNA for the CDR3: TGTGCCAGCAGCCCTCGTCTGGGTTTGGATGGCTACACCTTC. This codes for CASSPRLGLDGYTF.